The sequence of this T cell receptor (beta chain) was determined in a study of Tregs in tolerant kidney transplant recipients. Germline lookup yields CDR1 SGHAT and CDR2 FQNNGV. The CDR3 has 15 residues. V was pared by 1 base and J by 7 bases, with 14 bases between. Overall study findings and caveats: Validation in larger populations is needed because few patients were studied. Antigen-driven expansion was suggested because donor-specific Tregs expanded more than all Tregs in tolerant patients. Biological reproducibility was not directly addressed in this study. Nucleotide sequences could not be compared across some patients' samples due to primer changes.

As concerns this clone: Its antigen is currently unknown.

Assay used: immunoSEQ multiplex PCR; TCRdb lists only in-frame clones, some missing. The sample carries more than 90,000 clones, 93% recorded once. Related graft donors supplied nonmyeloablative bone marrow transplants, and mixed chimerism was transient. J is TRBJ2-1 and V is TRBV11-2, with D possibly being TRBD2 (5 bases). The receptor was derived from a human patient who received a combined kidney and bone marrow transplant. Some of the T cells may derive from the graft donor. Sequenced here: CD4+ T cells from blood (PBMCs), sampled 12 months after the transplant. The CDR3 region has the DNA TGTGCCAGCAGCTTAGTCGTGGTGAGGGATAATGAGCAGTTCTTC. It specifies CASSLVVVRDNEQFF. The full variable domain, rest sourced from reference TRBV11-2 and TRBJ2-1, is EAGVAQSPRYKIIEKRQSVAFWCNPISGHATLYWYQQILGQGPKLLIQFQNNGVVDDSQLPKDRFSAERLKGVDSTLKIQPAKLEDSAVYLCASSLVVVRDNEQFFGPGTRLTVL.